This TCR beta chain was captured in a study of control samples from healthy donors and cancer patients (dated by TCRdb to 2020 to 2022). On this clone: Which antigen it targets is not known. Within one base of it there is no much larger clone, and no base qualities were kept.

Libraries were prepared through the immunoSEQ multiplex PCR assay. Sourced from immuneACCESS, this table was stored by TCRdb with only in-frame sequences that have V and J called. A share of the clones is absent; for the studies checked, an unresolved V gene accounts for under half, and the remainder has no known explanation. The sample profile shows some 160,000 clones; roughly 94% of them were found once. Clones ranked in the top ten supply 7.5% to 8.5% of the sample. From cysteine to phenylalanine, the CDR3 is 12 amino acids long. Of all the DNA, just the CDR3 is kept, 36 bases in frame from base 1. At the junction V is shortened by 3 bases and J by 5 bases, with 10 bases in between. The germline V gene (reference sequence) supplies CDR1 DFQATT and CDR2 SNEGSKA.

This receptor was obtained from a woman aged 40 to 49 in good health. This chain joins TRBV20-1 to TRBJ1-1; there is no confident call for the D gene. What was sequenced was blood. The DNA is TGCAGTGCTAGTGCCCCCCTAACTGAAGCTTTCTTT. It codes for CSASAPLTEAFF.